The 32 T cell receptor beta chains reported below all come from one sample, sequenced in a study of technical replicates of blood from a handful of donors. Libraries were prepared by immunoSEQ multiplex PCR; TCRdb keeps only in-frame clonotypes and omits some of them. The sample shows roughly 79,000 clones, roughly 93% of them seen only once. Sequences were obtained from T cells isolated from PBMCs. These receptors all stem from a human donor in good health.

The chain carries TRBV25-1 and TRBJ1-3; possible D gene TRBD1, 6 bases. With 5 bases removed from V and 0 bases from J, the gap between germline ends came to 14 bases. The CDR3 has 16 amino acids. CDR1 is MGHDK, CDR2 SYGVNS, per germline. DNA for the CDR3: TGTGCCAGCAGTCACCAGACAGGCGTCTCTGGAAACACCATATATTTT. It translates to CASSHQTGVSGNTIYF.

This chain joins TRBV27 and TRBJ1-5, with 7 bases fitting TRBD1. J was trimmed by 4 bases and V by 0 bases; bases with no gene match: 3. The CDR3 is 15 amino acids. CDR1 MNHEY and CDR2 SMNVEV come from the germline V gene (reference sequence). The CDR3 here is CASSLSLQGNQPQHF. The DNA for the CDR3 is TGTGCCAGCAGTTTATCCTTACAGGGGAATCAGCCCCAGCATTTT.

The chain combines TRBV5-1 with TRBJ1-2; TRBD1 aligns across 12 bases. The CDR3 is 12 amino acids. The trim removed 5 bases at V and 7 bases at J, leaving 0 bases unmatched. Germline assignment: CDR1 SGHRS and CDR2 YFSETQ. The CDR3 DNA follows: TGCGCCAGCAGGGGACAGGGGGCTGGCTACACCTTC. Amino acid sequence: CASRGQGAGYTF. Drawing the rest from reference TRBV5-1 and TRBJ1-2, the complete variable domain is KAGVTQTPRYLIKTRGQQVTLSCSPISGHRSVSWYQQTPGQGLQFLFEYFSETQRNKGNFPGRFSGRQFSNSRSEMNVSTLELGDSALYLCASRGQGAGYTFGSGTRLTVV.

This clone was found a few times. The rearrangement links TRBV5-1 to TRBJ1-5, with a weak D call TRBD1 (5 bases). The germline V and J ends were trimmed by 2 bases and 6 bases, with 15 bases remaining between them. This CDR3 region has 15 residues. Germline V gives CDR1 SGHRS, CDR2 YFSETQ. The CDR3 loop is CASSLTGEIGQPQHF. DNA for the CDR3: TGCGCCAGCAGCTTAACAGGCGAAATAGGTCAGCCCCAGCATTTT.

The rearrangement uses TRBV6-5 and TRBJ1-5, with TRBD1 matching 7 bases. The V segment lost 9 bases and the J segment 2 bases; nucleotides outside the gene matches: 10. The germline gives CDR1 MNHEY, CDR2 SVGAGI. The CDR3 is 15 amino acids. Here the CDR3 reads CASRHQGTGNQPQHF. The DNA for the CDR3 is TGTGCCAGTCGACATCAGGGGACAGGCAATCAGCCCCAGCATTTT.

This clone was counted a single time. The chain couples TRBV6-4 to TRBJ1-5; D is unclear. The V gene lost 6 bases and the J gene lost 1 base, with 4 bases spanning the gap. Germline V CDR1 and CDR2: MRHNA, SNTAGT. This CDR3 comprises 12 residues. This chain's CDR3 is CASSESNQPQHF. For the CDR3, the DNA is TGTGCCAGCAGCGAGAGCAATCAGCCCCAGCATTTT.

The rearrangement links TRBV5-8 to TRBJ1-5; D not resolved. The CDR3 covers 15 residues. V lost 5 bases and J 6 bases, leaving 18 bases between the germline ends. Germline CDR1 is SGHTS and CDR2 is YDEGEE. The CDR3 loop reads CASSREGLFLQPQHF. DNA of the CDR3: TGTGCCAGCAGTAGGGAGGGTCTGTTCCTTCAGCCCCAGCATTTT.

The V call is TRBV10-3, the J call TRBJ2-5, with 7 positions matching TRBD1. Germline CDR1 is ENHRY and CDR2 is SYGVKD. The V segment lost 10 bases and the J segment 5 bases; nucleotides outside the gene matches: 10. This CDR3 comprises 13 residues. The CDR3 bases are TGTGCCACCACGACAGGGTCCGAGGAGACCCAGTACTTC. This translates into CATTTGSEETQYF.

The rearrangement joins TRBV5-4 to TRBJ2-3; D not resolved. Trimming pared 2 bases from V and 2 bases from J, leaving 9 bases between. Germline CDR1 reads SGHNT; CDR2 reads YYREEE (reference sequence). The CDR3 is made up of 14 amino acids. Written as DNA, the CDR3 is TGTGCCAGCAGCTTATTCTTGTTCACAGATACGCAGTATTTT. Its translation: CASSLFLFTDTQYF. The variable domain in full, completed from reference TRBV5-4 and TRBJ2-3, reads ETGVTQSPTHLIKTRGQQVTLRCSSQSGHNTVSWYQQALGQGPQFIFQYYREEENGRGNFPPRFSGLQFPNYSSELNVNALELDDSALYLCASSLFLFTDTQYFGPGTRLTVL.

The V call is TRBV5-1, the J call TRBJ2-7; 8 bases agree with TRBD2. Germline values: CDR1 SGHRS, CDR2 YFSETQ. The CDR3 has 13 amino acids. V gave up 7 bases and J gave up 2 bases; unmatched junction bases: 5. The CDR3 is CASGGGGPYEQYF. The CDR3 coding sequence is TGCGCCAGCGGGGGCGGGGGGCCCTACGAGCAGTACTTC.

The genes are TRBV28 and TRBJ2-7; TRBD1 matches 7 bases. This CDR3 comprises 16 residues. After removal of 6 bases from V and 1 base from J, the junction contained 12 bases not matched to a gene. Germline V CDR1 and CDR2: MDHEN, SYDVKM. CDR3 protein: CASREGQTIPSYEQYF. The CDR3 region has the DNA TGTGCCAGCAGAGAGGGACAGACGATTCCTTCCTACGAGCAGTACTTC.

The chain combines TRBV30 with TRBJ2-2; maybe TRBD1 (6 bases). CDR1 and CDR2 from the germline V gene are GTSNPN and SVGIG (reference sequence). Between the trimmed V and J ends, which lost 3 bases and 4 bases, there was a span of 12 bases. This CDR3 spans 14 amino acids. The CDR3 DNA sequence: TGTGCCTGGAGGGGACAAATAACCACCGGGGAGCTGTTTTTT. Amino acid sequence: CAWRGQITTGELFF.

The V and J genes are TRBV2 and TRBJ1-4, with D possibly matching TRBD1 (6 bases). The CDR3 is made up of 15 amino acids. Trimming took 7 bases from V and 2 from J, leaving 14 bases between them. CDR1 and CDR2 (germline): SNHLY, FYNNEI. The CDR3 region is CASIPKGHTNEKLFF. CDR3 coding DNA: TGTGCCAGCATCCCGAAGGGACACACTAATGAAAAACTGTTTTTT.

The chain employs TRBV30 and TRBJ1-2; TRBD1 aligns across 8 bases. The germline gives CDR1 GTSNPN, CDR2 SVGIG (reference sequence). Trimming at V came to 1 base and at J to 0 bases, leaving 7 bases not matched to a gene. The CDR3 spans 16 residues. The CDR3 bases are TGTGCCTGGAGTGAAATGGACAGGGCGACTAACTATGGCTACACCTTC. Translating it yields CAWSEMDRATNYGYTF.

J is TRBJ1-1 and V is TRBV11-3, with D possibly being TRBD1 (5 bases). Germline V gene lookup returns CDR1 SGHNT and CDR2 YENEEA. V gave up 5 bases and J gave up 5 bases, with 15 bases separating them. The CDR3 extends over 14 amino acids. CDR3 protein: CASSARGGDTEAFF. CDR3 DNA sequence: TGTGCCAGCAGCGCCCGGGGAGGGGATACTGAAGCTTTCTTT.

This chain uses TRBV27 with TRBJ2-5, with 10 bases that match TRBD1. V dropped 2 bases and J dropped 6; count of bases not matched to a gene: 9. CDR3 size: 16 residues. The V gene's germline CDR1 is MNHEY and CDR2 SMNVEV (reference sequence). This CDR3 reads CASSLGWTGGLKTQYF. CDR3 in DNA: TGTGCCAGCAGTTTAGGATGGACAGGGGGTTTGAAGACCCAGTACTTC.

The rearrangement uses TRBV28 and TRBJ2-7; possible D gene TRBD2, 6 bases. CDR1 and CDR2 from the germline V gene are MDHEN and SYDVKM. The V end was cut by 5 bases, the J end by 2 bases, with 13 bases between. There are 14 residues in the CDR3. The CDR3 nucleotides read TGTGCCAGCAGTATCTTGCGGGAAACCTACGAGCAGTACTTC. Residues: CASSILRETYEQYF.

This clone was counted a single time. This chain connects TRBV5-1 to TRBJ1-2, with TRBD1 identical over 10 bases. CDR3 length equals 15 residues. V gave up 3 bases and J gave up 4 bases; unmatched junction bases: 6. Germline CDR1 and CDR2: SGHRS and YFSETQ. The CDR3 nucleotides read TGCGCCAGCAGCTCGACAGGGGGCGGGAGCTATGGCTACACCTTC. Encoded protein: CASSSTGGGSYGYTF. The variable domain in full, with the rest retrieved from reference TRBV5-1 and TRBJ1-2, is KAGVTQTPRYLIKTRGQQVTLSCSPISGHRSVSWYQQTPGQGLQFLFEYFSETQRNKGNFPGRFSGRQFSNSRSEMNVSTLELGDSALYLCASSSTGGGSYGYTFGSGTRLTVV.

The chain joins TRBV19 to TRBJ1-4; D is possibly TRBD1 (6 bases). This CDR3 contains 15 residues. CDR1 and CDR2 from the germline V gene are LNHDA and SQIVND (reference sequence). V lost 2 bases to trimming and J lost 8 bases, with 15 bases between them. The CDR3 loop is CASSIPMAGVEKLFF. CDR3 DNA: TGTGCCAGTAGTATACCCATGGCAGGGGTCGAAAAACTGTTTTTT. Variable domain in full (rest from reference TRBV19 and TRBJ1-4): DGGITQSPKYLFRKEGQNVTLSCEQNLNHDAMYWYRQDPGQGLRLIYYSQIVNDFQKGDIAEGYSVSREKKESFPLTVTSAQKNPTAFYLCASSIPMAGVEKLFFGSGTQLSVL.

This chain links TRBV10-3 with TRBJ1-5; the match to TRBD1 covers 7 bases. The length of the CDR3 is 13 residues. CDR1 and CDR2 from the germline V gene are ENHRY and SYGVKD. The J segment lost 7 bases and the V segment lost 4 bases, leaving 4 bases of the junction unmatched. CDR3 DNA: TGTGCCATCAGTGGAGGGGGCGAACAGCCCCAGCATTTT. This codes for CAISGGGEQPQHF.

This chain connects TRBV18 to TRBJ1-4; D might be TRBD1 (6 bases). Looked up from germline, CDR1 is KGHSH and CDR2 is LQKENI. Trimming left V 5 bases short and J 8 bases short, with 15 bases between. CDR3 size: 14 residues. The CDR3 sequence: CASSAQGSGEKLFF. The CDR3 DNA is TGTGCCAGCTCAGCACAGGGATCGGGAGAAAAACTGTTTTTT.

This sequence joins TRBV9 and TRBJ1-3; perhaps TRBD1 as D (5 bases). Germline V gene lookup returns CDR1 SGDLS and CDR2 YYNGEE. CDR3 length: 13 amino acids. Trimming shortened V by 3 bases and J by 4 bases, and 8 bases separated the two germline ends. For the CDR3, the DNA is TGTGCCAGCAGCGGGGGGGACGGAAACACCATATATTTT. Encoded protein: CASSGGDGNTIYF.

J is TRBJ2-3 and V is TRBV7-8, with D maybe TRBD1 (6 bases). The CDR3 runs 17 residues. CDR1 is SGHVS and CDR2 is FQNEAQ in the germline V gene. The V gene lost 5 bases and the J gene lost 3 bases, with 21 bases spanning the gap. The CDR3 region has the DNA TGTGCCAGCAGCCTACCTAGGGGACATTTGCCGACAGATACGCAGTATTTT. This translates into CASSLPRGHLPTDTQYF.

The gene calls are TRBV9 and TRBJ1-6; D not resolved. The CDR3 is 15 residues long. V was shortened by 2 bases and J by 13 bases, with 19 bases between the two germline ends. Germline V CDR1 and CDR2: SGDLS, YYNGEE. The CDR3 nucleotides are TGTGCCAGCAGCGTTAAGCCAGAATTTAGCTCGCCCCTCCACTTT. It encodes CASSVKPEFSSPLHF.

This clone has only one observation. CDR3 bases: TGCGCCAGCAGGCAGGAGGCCTACAATGAGCAGTTCTTC. It codes for CASRQEAYNEQFF. This chain links TRBV5-1 with TRBJ2-1, with D possibly being TRBD2 (5 bases). Germline CDR1 is SGHRS and CDR2 is YFSETQ. V shed 5 bases and J shed 2 bases, with 8 bases lying between them. CDR3 length: 13 residues.

V gene TRBV6-5 combines with J gene TRBJ1-1; D ambiguous. V was trimmed by 5 bases and J by 5 bases, leaving 15 bases between them. Per germline, CDR1 MNHEY and CDR2 SVGAGI. CDR3 size: 14 residues. This CDR3 is CASSGSYFGTEAFF. CDR3 DNA: TGTGCCAGCAGTGGGAGCTATTTTGGAACTGAAGCTTTCTTT.

This chain uses TRBV19 with TRBJ1-3; D not resolved. The V gene lost 0 bases and the J gene lost 11 bases, with 17 bases spanning the gap. The CDR3 spans 15 residues. Germline V gene sequence: CDR1 LNHDA, CDR2 SQIVND (reference sequence). The CDR3 protein is CASSIEGPPGSPIYF. CDR3 nucleotide sequence: TGTGCCAGTAGTATAGAAGGGCCCCCCGGGAGCCCCATATATTTT.

This clone appeared once. The J gene is TRBJ2-5, the V gene TRBV7-9; D is perhaps TRBD1 (5 bases). Germline assignment: CDR1 SEHNR and CDR2 FQNEAQ (reference sequence). The CDR3 sequence is 15 residues long. The V gene lost 10 bases and the J gene lost 5 bases, with 23 bases spanning the gap. CDR3 sequence: CAIANRGKGKETQYF. The CDR3 region has the DNA TGTGCCATCGCAAATAGGGGTAAAGGAAAGGAGACCCAGTACTTC.

The CDR3 protein is CASSPGDGYTDTQYF. The CDR3 nucleotides are TGTGCCAGCAGCCCGGGGGACGGCTACACAGATACGCAGTATTTT. The chain joins TRBV7-9 to TRBJ2-3; D is perhaps TRBD2 (6 bases). The germline gives CDR1 SEHNR, CDR2 FQNEAQ (reference sequence). The V end was cut by 5 bases, the J end by 2 bases, with 14 bases between. The CDR3 length is 15 residues.

V and J are TRBV10-3 and TRBJ2-2; 10 nucleotides agree with TRBD1. The germline gives CDR1 ENHRY, CDR2 SYGVKD. Losses at the gene ends were 6 bases for V and 3 bases for J; bases not matched to a gene: 4. The CDR3 spans 15 residues. The CDR3 DNA is TGTGCCATCAGCGGACAGGGGGACCACACCGGGGAGCTGTTTTTT. Protein sequence: CAISGQGDHTGELFF.

This rearrangement joins TRBV7-9 to TRBJ1-2; possibly TRBD1 for D (6 bases). The CDR3 is made up of 15 amino acids. Germline V gene sequence: CDR1 SEHNR, CDR2 FQNEAQ (reference sequence). V gave up 5 bases and J gave up 4 bases, with 17 bases separating them. The DNA of the CDR3 is TGTGCCAGCAGCACGGGGACACCTACCCTCTATGGCTACACCTTC. This sequence encodes CASSTGTPTLYGYTF.

The rearrangement joins TRBV7-2 to TRBJ2-7, with TRBD2 matching 8 bases. The junction had 12 bases not matched to a gene; V was cut back by 5 bases and J by 6 bases. Germline CDR1 reads SGHTA; CDR2 reads FQGNSA. This CDR3 contains 15 residues. The CDR3 sequence: CASSPPGREGSEQYF. The CDR3 DNA sequence: TGTGCCAGCAGCCCTCCAGGACGGGAGGGAAGCGAGCAGTACTTC.